This TCR beta chain appears in the sequencing data of a study of blood T cell repertoires in COVID-19. Libraries were prepared by immunoSEQ multiplex PCR; TCRdb keeps only in-frame clonotypes and omits some of them. The data hold 100,000 to 150,000 clones, with around 90% observed a single time. The sequence came from a man aged 50 to 60 with active COVID-19. What was sequenced was peripheral blood.

The CDR3 here is CASSPLGTAGNTIYF. The CDR3, as DNA: TGTGCCAGCAGCCCGCTGGGCACCGCTGGAAACACCATATATTTT. This chain connects TRBV7-9 to TRBJ1-3; D remains ambiguous. The CDR3 length is 15 residues. Germline V gene sequence: CDR1 SEHNR, CDR2 FQNEAQ (reference sequence). Trimming left V 5 bases short and J 2 bases short, with 13 bases between. The whole variable domain, filled in from reference TRBV7-9 and TRBJ1-3, reads DTGVSQNPRHKITKRGQNVTFRCDPISEHNRLYWYRQTLGQGPEFLTYFQNEAQLEKSRLLSDRFSAERPKGSFSTLEIQRTEQGDSAMYLCASSPLGTAGNTIYFGEGSWLTVV.